These 17 T cell receptor beta chains were sequenced from one sample in a study of T cells in Graves' hyperthyroidism and ophthalmopathy. Template material for amplifying TCR beta CDR3 regions consisted of RNA transcripts. A set of HTBI primers served as the primers for a first-round RT-PCR of the TCR CDR3. TCRdb ran MiXCR on the multiplex PCR reads and lists one entry per CDR3 protein. The sample consists of roughly 510,000 distinct CDR3 sequences, about 46% of them appearing once. Sample: peripheral blood or thyroid tissue (not recorded which). The receptor set was obtained from an adult woman with Graves' disease, either hyperthyroidism or ophthalmopathy (not recorded which).

The gene calls are TRBV9 and TRBJ2-7; the D gene is possibly TRBD1 (6 bases). This CDR3 contains 14 residues. The germline V and J ends were trimmed by 4 bases and 6 bases, with 17 bases remaining between them. Per germline, CDR1 SGDLS and CDR2 YYNGEE. CDR3 protein: CASSRGGASIEQYF. The CDR3 coding sequence is TGTGCCAGCAGCAGAGGGGGAGCGAGTATCGAGCAGTACTTC.

This clonotype has at least ten counts. The chain uses TRBV7-2 and TRBJ2-7; D unresolved. Germline CDR1 SGHTA, CDR2 FQGNSA. This CDR3 spans 13 amino acids. Deletions cut 5 bases from V and 3 bases from J, with 11 bases between. CDR3 protein: CASSQGFLYEQYF. Here the CDR3 DNA reads TGTGCCAGCAGCCAAGGGTTCCTCTACGAGCAGTACTTC.

This clonotype was counted between two and nine times. The chain links TRBV2 to TRBJ1-4, with D uncertain. Germline CDR1 SNHLY, CDR2 FYNNEI. V lost 5 bases and J 7 bases, leaving 14 bases between the germline ends. This CDR3 contains 14 residues. This CDR3 is CASSTRRGGEKLFF. CDR3 nucleotides: TGTGCCAGCAGTACCAGGAGAGGAGGTGAAAAACTGTTTTTT.

This clonotype was seen at least ten times. The V gene is TRBV10-3, the J gene TRBJ2-7; 9 bases are a match to TRBD1. The V gene's germline CDR1 is ENHRY and CDR2 SYGVKD. The CDR3 length is 14 residues. V was pared by 3 bases and J by 3 bases, with 3 bases of the junction left unmatched. The CDR3 coding sequence is TGTGCCATCAGTGAAACGGGACAGGGCTACGAGCAGTACTTC. Amino acid sequence: CAISETGQGYEQYF.

This clonotype showed up just once. J is TRBJ1-2 and V is TRBV7-2; D not resolved. This CDR3 region has 17 residues. Germline V gene data show CDR1 as SGHTA and CDR2 as FQGNSA. Trimming cost V 1 base and J 2 bases, with 17 bases left between them. The CDR3 DNA is TGTGCCAGCAGCTTAGGACCCGGACGCGGCGGGAACTATGGCTACACCTTC. Its protein is CASSLGPGRGGNYGYTF.

The chain recombines TRBV6-1 with TRBJ1-2, with TRBD1 matching 9 bases. Germline CDR1 and CDR2: MNHNS and SASEGT. The CDR3 totals 15 residues. J was trimmed by 5 bases and V by 6 bases; bases with no gene match: 10. CDR3: CASSTWTGAGYGYTF. The DNA of the CDR3 is TGTGCCAGCAGCACATGGACAGGGGCTGGGTATGGCTACACCTTC.

This chain uses TRBV20-1 with TRBJ2-7, with a possible D match to TRBD2 (5 bases). The CDR3 extends over 12 amino acids. Germline values: CDR1 DFQATT, CDR2 SNEGSKA (reference sequence). Between the trimmed V and J ends, which lost 4 bases and 5 bases, there was a span of 12 bases. The CDR3 reads CSATRGSHEQYF. The CDR3 bases are TGCAGTGCTACGAGAGGGAGCCACGAGCAGTACTTC.

As to this clonotype: No conserved phenylalanine or tryptophan is present at the end of the CDR3, so a read error is the likely explanation. The DNA is left out, because the CDR3 cannot be placed on it with certainty; the CDR3 is given as TCRdb lists it. The V call is TRBV24-1, the J call TRBJ1-1. The germline V gene encodes CDR1 KGHDR and CDR2 SFDVKD. The CDR3 has 11 amino acids, counting both end residues. CDR3 residues: CATVGRVKIHS.

As DNA, the CDR3 is TGTGCCACCGTGTCTCAGGGGGGTGAAGCTTTCTTT. Translating gives CATVSQGGEAFF. The rearrangement links TRBV10-3 to TRBJ1-1; 7 nucleotides match TRBD1. V trimming: 10 bases; J trimming: 7 bases; junction bases outside the gene matches: 9. Germline V lookup: CDR1 ENHRY, CDR2 SYGVKD. The CDR3 consists of 12 residues.

This clonotype was seen more than once but under ten times. V usage is TRBV2 and J usage is TRBJ1-1; D remains unclear. The CDR3 is 12 amino acids. The germline V gene has CDR1 SNHLY and CDR2 FYNNEI. Trimming removed 8 bases from V and 4 bases from J, with 11 bases in between. The CDR3 here is CASQGWSTEAFF. CDR3 nucleotide sequence: TGTGCCAGCCAAGGGTGGAGCACTGAAGCTTTCTTT.

The chain combines TRBV7-2 with TRBJ1-5, with D possibly being TRBD1 (6 bases). Looked up from germline, CDR1 is SGHTA and CDR2 is FQGNSA. V was pared by 4 bases and J by 4 bases, with 11 bases between. This CDR3 has 14 residues. The DNA of the CDR3 is TGTGCCAGCAGCTCTGGACAGCAGAATCAGCCCCAGCATTTT. Its protein product is CASSSGQQNQPQHF. Full variable domain (rest looked up from reference TRBV7-2 and TRBJ1-5): GAGVSQSPSNKVTEKGKDVELRCDPISGHTALYWYRQSLGQGLEFLIYFQGNSAPDKSGLPSDRFSAERTGGSVSTLTIQRTQQEDSAVYLCASSSGQQNQPQHFGDGTRLSIL.

Ten or more counts support this clonotype. The genes are TRBV6-1 and TRBJ1-1, with 10 bases identical to TRBD1. This CDR3 region has 17 residues. Germline assignment: CDR1 MNHNS and CDR2 SASEGT. Trimming at V came to 4 bases and at J to 6 bases, leaving 14 bases not matched to a gene. As DNA, the CDR3 is TGTGCCAGCAGTGGGACCGGGACAGGGGCCGGGGGGGCTGAAGCTTTCTTT. Translation gives CASSGTGTGAGGAEAFF.

This clonotype was seen more than once but under ten times. This sequence may be a read error, since a much larger clone differs from it by one base. The chain recombines TRBV5-1 with TRBJ2-7; TRBD1 is a possible D gene (6 bases). The germline V gene encodes CDR1 SGHRS and CDR2 YFSETQ. CDR3 length equals 14 residues. CDR3 residues: CASSLDRDEGEQCF. In DNA, the CDR3 is TGCGCCAGCAGCTTGGACAGGGATGAGGGCGAGCAGTGCTTC. Filled out from reference TRBV5-1 and TRBJ2-7, the complete variable domain reads KAGVTQTPRYLIKTRGQQVTLSCSPISGHRSVSWYQQTPGQGLQFLFEYFSETQRNKGNFPGRFSGRQFSNSRSEMNVSTLELGDSALYLCASSLDRDEGEQCFGPGTRLTVT.

The table lists this clonotype with many counts. The gene calls are TRBV3-1 and TRBJ1-2; D is unresolved. The germline V and J ends were trimmed by 2 bases and 8 bases, with 6 bases remaining between them. The CDR3 is 11 amino acids. Germline V gives CDR1 LGHDT, CDR2 YNNKEL (reference sequence). The CDR3 region is CASSQLGGYTF. DNA of the CDR3: TGTGCCAGCAGCCAACTCGGCGGCTACACCTTC.

V is TRBV20-1 and J is TRBJ1-1; TRBD1 agrees at 11 bases. The CDR3 contains 14 residues. The V segment lost 6 bases and the J segment 7 bases; nucleotides outside the gene matches: 10. The germline V gene encodes CDR1 DFQATT and CDR2 SNEGSKA (reference sequence). The CDR3 region has the DNA TGCAGTGCCCGCGACGGACAGGGGGCTGGTGAAGCTTTCTTT. It encodes CSARDGQGAGEAFF.

This clonotype was counted only a few times. The rearrangement links TRBV20-1 to TRBJ1-4; D is uncertain. This CDR3 contains 15 residues. Trimming stripped 3 bases from V and 5 bases from J, with 16 bases between. The germline V gene encodes CDR1 DFQATT and CDR2 SNEGSKA (reference sequence). As DNA, the CDR3 is TGCAGTGCTAGCCTAATACAAGGGTACAATGAAAAACTGTTTTTT. Translating gives CSASLIQGYNEKLFF.

The chain uses TRBV15 and TRBJ2-7, with 7 nucleotides matching TRBD1. CDR3 length: 13 residues. Germline assignment: CDR1 LNHNV and CDR2 YYDKDF (reference sequence). Losses at the gene ends were 6 bases for V and 3 bases for J; bases not matched to a gene: 5. The CDR3 loop is CATSTGTDYEQYF. CDR3 DNA sequence: TGTGCCACCAGTACCGGGACAGACTACGAGCAGTACTTC.